These T cell receptor beta chains were read from a single sample in a study of blood T cells in healthy people across ages. Using its own MiXCR run on the 5' RACE reads, TCRdb lists one record per CDR3 protein. The profile shows hundreds of thousands of distinct CDR3 sequences, roughly 35% of them singletons. Sequencing was carried out using blood. The source is a man aged 18 to 29 in good health. CDR3s include the opening cysteine and the closing phenylalanine or tryptophan. The order of the fields is J gene, D gene, V gene, clone size, CDR3 DNA, CDR3 protein. The D gene is left open where the match is weak. Rows may omit the clone size; those that give it use once, few, many or a size class.

j_gene: TRBJ1-6
d_gene: NA
v_gene: TRBV12-3/TRBV12-4
abundance: few
CDR3nt: TGTGCCAGCAGTATCTTCGGGGGGAATTCACCCCTCCACTTT
CDR3aa: CASSIFGGNSPLHF

j_gene: TRBJ2-2
d_gene: NA
v_gene: TRBV20-1
abundance: NA
CDR3nt: TGCAGTGCTCCCCGCGGGGGCAACACCGGGGAGCTGTTTTTT
CDR3aa: CSAPRGGNTGELFF

j_gene: TRBJ2-5
d_gene: NA
v_gene: TRBV10-3
abundance: many
CDR3nt: TGTGCCATCAGTGAAGGGATCCAAGAGACCCAGTACTTC
CDR3aa: CAISEGIQETQYF

j_gene: TRBJ1-1
d_gene: NA
v_gene: TRBV29-1
abundance: NA
CDR3nt: TGCAGCGTTGAGGTTGAAGCTTTCTTT
CDR3aa: CSVEVEAFF

j_gene: TRBJ1-2
d_gene: NA
v_gene: TRBV20-1
abundance: NA
CDR3nt: TGCAGTGCTACCTACCAAACCTATGGCTACACCTTC
CDR3aa: CSATYQTYGYTF

j_gene: TRBJ1-1
d_gene: NA
v_gene: TRBV2
abundance: many
CDR3nt: TGTGCCAGCAGAAGGGCGATGGACACTGAAGCTTTCTTT
CDR3aa: CASRRAMDTEAFF

j_gene: TRBJ2-5
d_gene: NA
v_gene: TRBV20-1
abundance: many
CDR3nt: TGCAGTGCCCGCGACAGGCCTGGAGCCCAAGAGACCCAGTACTTC
CDR3aa: CSARDRPGAQETQYF

j_gene: TRBJ1-5
d_gene: NA
v_gene: TRBV12-3/TRBV12-4
abundance: few
CDR3nt: TGTGCCAGCAGTTTTTGGGCTCAGCCCCAGCATTTT
CDR3aa: CASSFWAQPQHF

j_gene: TRBJ2-5
d_gene: NA
v_gene: TRBV9
abundance: many
CDR3nt: TGTGCCAGCAGCGCCGGGACGGCCCAAGAGACCCAGTACTTC
CDR3aa: CASSAGTAQETQYF

j_gene: TRBJ1-6
d_gene: NA
v_gene: TRBV6-6
abundance: few
CDR3nt: TGTGCCAGCACCCAAAAGGTGTGGGCTGGTAATTCACCCCTCCACTTT
CDR3aa: CASTQKVWAGNSPLHF

j_gene: TRBJ2-7
d_gene: NA
v_gene: TRBV2
abundance: NA
CDR3nt: TGTGCCACCCAAGTAGGGGGGGGACTACTCCACTACGAGCAGTACTTC
CDR3aa: CATQVGGGLLHYEQYF

j_gene: TRBJ1-5
d_gene: NA
v_gene: TRBV20-1
abundance: NA
CDR3nt: TGCAGTGCTAGGGAGGGGGAGGGGGAGAATCAGCCCCAGCATTTT
CDR3aa: CSAREGEGENQPQHF

j_gene: TRBJ2-7
d_gene: NA
v_gene: TRBV20-1
abundance: NA
CDR3nt: TGCAGTGCTAGTAGGGCTGACTCCTACAATGAGCAGTACTTC
CDR3aa: CSASRADSYNEQYF

j_gene: TRBJ1-2
d_gene: TRBD1
v_gene: TRBV10-3
abundance: NA
CDR3nt: TGTGCCATCAGTGGACCGGACAGGGGAGGAGGCTACACCTTC
CDR3aa: CAISGPDRGGGYTF

j_gene: TRBJ2-1
d_gene: TRBD2
v_gene: TRBV12-5
abundance: few
CDR3nt: TGTGCTAGTGATACTAGCGGGGGACTCACCTACAATGAGCAGTTCTTC
CDR3aa: CASDTSGGLTYNEQFF

j_gene: TRBJ1-2
d_gene: NA
v_gene: TRBV5-1
abundance: many
CDR3nt: TGCGCCAGCAGCTTGGCCGCGGGGGAGGATGGCTACACCTTC
CDR3aa: CASSLAAGEDGYTF

j_gene: TRBJ2-3
d_gene: NA
v_gene: TRBV4-2
abundance: NA
CDR3nt: TGTGCCAGCAGCCAAGAGTTGGACGGACTAAATCCCGCGCAGTATTTT
CDR3aa: CASSQELDGLNPAQYF